A selection of T cell receptor beta chains follows, all from one sample in a study of T-cell memory formation after mild COVID-19. TCRdb used MiXCR to reprocess the 5' RACE reads, holding one entry per CDR3 protein. Here the sample spans roughly 510,000 distinct CDR3 sequences, 15% to 20% being singletons. The sample taken for sequencing was PBMCs or a T cell subset sorted from them (not recorded which). All receptors come from an adult woman who had mild COVID-19 (a few samples of this study predate the infection). Cell type and time point are not known. CDR3s leave out the opening cysteine and the closing phenylalanine or tryptophan. A D gene is named only where the DNA matches it firmly.

j_call v_call d_call cdr3_aa
TRBJ2-7 TRBV20-1 TRBD1 SLPGQGEYEQY
TRBJ1-2 TRBV7-2 . ASSSTVTGFNGYT
TRBJ2-1 TRBV6-2/TRBV6-3 . ASSYRAIDEQF
TRBJ1-1 TRBV6-6 . ASSYYSPASTINRRMNTEAF
TRBJ2-7 TRBV6-2/TRBV6-3 TRBD2 ASRLAGGREQY
TRBJ2-3 TRBV20-1 . SASSRAGGTDTQY
TRBJ1-5 TRBV9 . ASSVDGWNNQPQH
TRBJ1-1 TRBV12-3/TRBV12-4 . ASSLVGRAF
TRBJ2-2 TRBV5-5 . ASSLPWSTGELF
TRBJ2-3 TRBV7-9 . ASSLGRRTDTQY
TRBJ2-1 TRBV4-1 TRBD2 ASSQVSNYVAGMVYEQF
TRBJ2-2 TRBV20-1 TRBD1 SAYGTGRASGELF
TRBJ1-2 TRBV27 TRBD1 ASRNRDRGDGYGYT
TRBJ1-2 TRBV19 . ASSITLREIYGYT
TRBJ2-7 TRBV19 . ASSTRTHTYEQY
TRBJ1-1 TRBV7-6 . ASSPHHTEAF
TRBJ2-7 TRBV21-1 . ARPGTGNEQY
TRBJ2-1 TRBV7-3 . ASGTGFYNEQF
TRBJ2-7 TRBV5-1 . ASSPGLSSSSYEQY
TRBJ2-7 TRBV6-5 . ASRAPGRSSYEQY
TRBJ1-2 TRBV20-1 . SVQGTNGYT
TRBJ2-4 TRBV12-3/TRBV12-4 . ASSSPSRGSVDIQY
TRBJ2-1 TRBV24-1 TRBD2 ATSGGAGTTSGSYEQF
TRBJ2-1 TRBV7-8 TRBD2 ASSLSPSGRAVNEQF
TRBJ2-7 TRBV4-2 TRBD2 ASSQEGSLAGGRYEQY
TRBJ2-7 TRBV7-2 . ASSYLGPDYEQY
TRBJ1-5 TRBV19 . ASSMREGGAGNQPQH
TRBJ2-1 TRBV29-1 . SVIRGARYNEQF
TRBJ2-1 TRBV5-1 . ASSLEPGLPIGDEQF
TRBJ1-2 TRBV29-1 TRBD1 SASTGDNYGYT
TRBJ1-2 TRBV7-2 . AILWGGYGYT
TRBJ2-7 TRBV20-1 . SARDIGTWAYEQY
TRBJ1-5 TRBV7-2 . ASSPTQVKQPQH
TRBJ2-1 TRBV7-2 TRBD2 ASSLIAGGAEQF
TRBJ2-7 TRBV7-3 TRBD1 ASSSGTGGGEQY
TRBJ2-2 TRBV20-1 . SVRDRRHTGELF
TRBJ2-5 TRBV13 TRBD2 ASSFSQERGAQETQY
TRBJ2-2 TRBV9 . ASSVLPDGELF
TRBJ2-1 TRBV20-1 TRBD2 SAPLSGSSYNEQF
TRBJ2-3 TRBV25-1 . ASSEWAGFSTDTQY
TRBJ1-3 TRBV6-5 . ASSYSWSSGNTIY
TRBJ2-3 TRBV7-2 . ASSLYRAGTDTQY